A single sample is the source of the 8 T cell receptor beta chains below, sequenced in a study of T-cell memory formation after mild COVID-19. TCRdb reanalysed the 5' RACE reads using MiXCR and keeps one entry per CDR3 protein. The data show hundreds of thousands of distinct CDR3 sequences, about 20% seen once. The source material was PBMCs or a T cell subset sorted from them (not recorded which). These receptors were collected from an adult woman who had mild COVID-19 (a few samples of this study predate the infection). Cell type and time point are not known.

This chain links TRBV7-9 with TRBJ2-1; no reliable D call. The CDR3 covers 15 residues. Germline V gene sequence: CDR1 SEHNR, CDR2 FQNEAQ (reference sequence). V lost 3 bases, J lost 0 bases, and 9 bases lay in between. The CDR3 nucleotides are TGTGCCAGCAGCTTTGGACGTAGCTCCTACAATGAGCAGTTCTTC. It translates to CASSFGRSSYNEQFF.

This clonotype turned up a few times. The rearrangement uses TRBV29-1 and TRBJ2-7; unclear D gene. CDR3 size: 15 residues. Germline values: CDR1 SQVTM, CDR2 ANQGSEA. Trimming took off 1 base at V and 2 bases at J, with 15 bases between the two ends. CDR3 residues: CSVEVRRLPPYEQYF. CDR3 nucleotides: TGCAGCGTTGAAGTTCGGCGTCTGCCGCCCTACGAGCAGTACTTC.

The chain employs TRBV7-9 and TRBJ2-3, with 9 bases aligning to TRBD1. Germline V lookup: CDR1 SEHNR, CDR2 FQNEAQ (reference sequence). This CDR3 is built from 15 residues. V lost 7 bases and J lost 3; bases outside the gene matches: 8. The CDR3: CASTKPGQGTDTQYF. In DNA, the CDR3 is TGTGCCAGCACCAAGCCGGGACAGGGAACAGATACGCAGTATTTT.

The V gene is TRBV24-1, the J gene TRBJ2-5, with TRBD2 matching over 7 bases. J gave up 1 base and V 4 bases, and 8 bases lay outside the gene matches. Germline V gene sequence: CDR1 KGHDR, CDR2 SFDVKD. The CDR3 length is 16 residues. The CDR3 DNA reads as TGTGCCACCAGTGACTCGGCGGCTAGCGGCCAAGAGACCCAGTACTTC. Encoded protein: CATSDSAASGQETQYF.

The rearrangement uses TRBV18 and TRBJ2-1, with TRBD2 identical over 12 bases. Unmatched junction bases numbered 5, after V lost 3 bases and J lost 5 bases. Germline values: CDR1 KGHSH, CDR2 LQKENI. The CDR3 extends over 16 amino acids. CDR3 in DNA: TGTGCCAGCTCACCTAGGACTAGCGGGGTACACAATGAGCAGTTCTTC. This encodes CASSPRTSGVHNEQFF.

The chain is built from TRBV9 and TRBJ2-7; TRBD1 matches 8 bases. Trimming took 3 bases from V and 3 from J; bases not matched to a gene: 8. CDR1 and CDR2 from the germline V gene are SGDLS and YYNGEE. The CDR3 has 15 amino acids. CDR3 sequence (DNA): TGTGCCAGCAGCGCCTCAGGGGGCGCCTACTACGAGCAGTACTTC. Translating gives CASSASGGAYYEQYF.

The CDR3: CASSSRDSGNTIYF. The CDR3 nucleotides read TGCGCCAGCAGCTCGAGGGACTCTGGAAACACCATATATTTT. V is TRBV5-1 and J is TRBJ1-3, with unresolved D. Germline loops: CDR1 SGHRS, CDR2 YFSETQ. The V and J ends lost 3 bases and 0 bases respectively, with 7 bases between them. The CDR3 is 14 amino acids.

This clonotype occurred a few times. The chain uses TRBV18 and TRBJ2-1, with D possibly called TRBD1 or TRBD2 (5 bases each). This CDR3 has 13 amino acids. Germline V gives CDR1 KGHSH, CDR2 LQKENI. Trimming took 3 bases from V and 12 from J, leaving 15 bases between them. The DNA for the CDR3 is TGTGCCAGCTCACCTGGGCCACTGAGGGGGCAGTTCTTC. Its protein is CASSPGPLRGQFF.